This T cell receptor beta chain was recorded in a study of blood T cells in healthy people across ages. Study-wide results and caveats: Diversity estimated from one million T cells was considered an underestimate.

Trimming stripped 6 bases from V and 6 bases from J, with 18 bases between. The CDR3 is made up of 14 amino acids. Concerning this clonotype itself: Its matching antigen is unknown.

For the second PCR, which ran for 7 to 11 cycles, a sample-barcoded 5' primer and a J-beta primer mix were used. Every molecule of cDNA carried a tag from a template-switch adaptor with 12 random nucleotides. TCRdb recomputed calls from the 5' RACE reads with MiXCR, one row per CDR3 protein. The repertoire holds around 800,000 distinct CDR3 sequences, with roughly 25% as singletons. This sample also appeared in a second study, on T cells of mothers and their children.

What was sequenced was blood. The chain employs TRBV12-3 or TRBV12-4 and TRBJ2-7; unclear D gene. This receptor was obtained from a boy aged 10-17 years in good health. CDR3 protein: CASSQPTFGSEQYF. The CDR3 coding sequence is TGTGCCAGCAGCCAACCGACATTTGGTTCCGAGCAGTACTTC.